What follows are 10 T cell receptor beta chains derived from one specimen sequenced in a study of T cell responses to AZD1222 COVID-19 vaccine. Clones were sequenced by immunoSEQ multiplex PCR, and TCRdb holds only the in-frame ones, with some missing. The sample holds more than 150,000 clones, 80% to 90% seen once. Sequenced here: peripheral blood, sampled on day 0 of AZD1222 vaccination. These receptors were obtained from an adult in good health.

The chain carries TRBV5-4 and TRBJ1-5; no clear D. Germline-derived CDR1 and CDR2 are SGHNT and YYREEE (reference sequence). Deletions cut 2 bases from V and 9 bases from J, with 12 bases between. This CDR3 region has 13 residues. The CDR3 loop is CASSFYGGGPQHF. The CDR3 DNA is TGTGCCAGCAGCTTTTACGGTGGTGGGCCCCAGCATTTT. Full variable domain (remainder filled in from reference TRBV5-4 and TRBJ1-5): ETGVTQSPTHLIKTRGQQVTLRCSSQSGHNTVSWYQQALGQGPQFIFQYYREEENGRGNFPPRFSGLQFPNYSSELNVNALELDDSALYLCASSFYGGGPQHFGDGTRLSIL.

This sequence joins TRBV6-5 and TRBJ2-2; tentatively, D is TRBD2 (6 bases). Germline V lookup: CDR1 MNHEY, CDR2 SVGAGI. V was cut by 4 bases and J by 6 bases, with 18 bases left in between. The CDR3 runs to 16 residues. Written as DNA, the CDR3 is TGTGCCAGCAGTTCCCCTCAGCGGGTTCGGGCCGGGGAGCTGTTTTTT. Translated, it gives CASSSPQRVRAGELFF.

The V gene is TRBV6-2 or TRBV6-3, the J gene TRBJ2-4; 7 bases fit TRBD1. The CDR3 has 15 residues. Germline V gene lookup returns CDR1 MNHEY and CDR2 SVGEGT. The V and J ends lost 2 bases and 6 bases, in that order; junction bases with no gene match: 7. CDR3 in DNA: TGTGCCAGCAGTTACCCAGGGGGTACGGGAAACATTCAGTACTTC. Encoded protein: CASSYPGGTGNIQYF.

The chain is built from TRBV4-3 and TRBJ2-3, with no clear D. CDR3 length equals 15 residues. Trimming left V 0 bases short and J 1 base short, with 8 bases between. The germline CDR1 and CDR2 sequences are LGHNA and YSLEER. The CDR3 reads CASSQEGRGTDTQYF. CDR3 DNA: TGCGCCAGCAGCCAAGAGGGCCGAGGCACAGATACGCAGTATTTT.

V is TRBV19 and J is TRBJ2-3; 8 bases are a match to TRBD1. The germline V gene has CDR1 LNHDA and CDR2 SQIVND (reference sequence). V shed 3 bases and J 4 bases; nucleotides not matched to a gene: 9. The CDR3 runs 16 residues. The CDR3 protein is CASSIGQGVTADTQYF. The DNA of the CDR3 is TGTGCCAGTAGTATCGGACAGGGCGTTACGGCAGATACGCAGTATTTT.

The rearrangement uses TRBV7-9 and TRBJ1-5; D unresolved. The CDR3 length is 13 residues. V lost 4 bases and J 6 bases, leaving 10 bases between the germline ends. The germline V gene encodes CDR1 SEHNR and CDR2 FQNEAQ (reference sequence). CDR3 residues: CASSSLGGQPQHF. In nucleotides, the CDR3 is TGTGCCAGCAGCTCGTTGGGAGGTCAGCCCCAGCATTTT.

The gene calls are TRBV6-5 and TRBJ2-6; 7 nucleotides line up with TRBD1. Germline V gene data show CDR1 as MNHEY and CDR2 as SVGAGI. The CDR3 has 13 residues. The J segment lost 7 bases and the V segment lost 11 bases, leaving 8 bases of the junction unmatched. DNA of the CDR3: TGTGCCGCCGGGCAGGGGGACGCCAACGTCCTGACTTTC. This encodes CAAGQGDANVLTF.

The V call is TRBV7-2, the J call TRBJ2-3; weak D call: TRBD1 (5 bases). CDR1 SGHTA and CDR2 FQGNSA come from the germline V gene. Trimming took 1 base from V and 0 from J, leaving 11 bases between them. The CDR3 length is 16 residues. CDR3 nucleotide sequence: TGTGCCAGCAGCTTAGGGGGCCTCCATAGCACAGATACGCAGTATTTT. Protein product: CASSLGGLHSTDTQYF.

In this sample, this clone turned up a few times. This chain joins TRBV6-1 and TRBJ1-4; D might be TRBD1 (5 bases). The CDR3 totals 16 residues. Germline CDR1 MNHNS, CDR2 SASEGT. Trimming shortened V by 3 bases and J by 5 bases, and 16 bases separated the two germline ends. In DNA form, the CDR3 reads TGTGCCAGCAGTGACCGAGGGACCGGATGGAATGAAAAACTGTTTTTT. This translates into CASSDRGTGWNEKLFF.

The rearrangement joins TRBV7-6 to TRBJ1-5; D remains ambiguous. The V gene's germline CDR1 is SGHVS and CDR2 FNYEAQ. The CDR3 contains 15 residues. Trimming stripped 1 base from V and 3 bases from J, with 10 bases between. The CDR3 here is CASSLDEGFNQPQHF. As DNA, the CDR3 is TGTGCCAGCAGCTTAGACGAAGGTTTCAATCAGCCCCAGCATTTT.